This T cell receptor beta chain was captured by sequencing in a study of blood T cell repertoires in COVID-19. Overall study context: Acute and convalescent COVID-19 specimens originated in the United States, Italy and Spain. PBMCs, B-cell-depleted T cells, or T cells provided the cDNA or gDNA that made up the material.

Authors' data handling: Amplifying reference gene primers gave estimates of nucleated cell counts. Using immunoSEQ multiplex PCR, the repertoire was profiled, and TCRdb retains in-frame clones only, with some absent. V and J calls and clone size are copied from that table; D and trimming were computed from the DNA. The sample holds over 40,000 clones, approximately 90% seen once. Germline values: CDR1 SGHRS, CDR2 YFSETQ. CDR3 size: 13 residues. V shed 4 bases, J shed 5 bases, and the junction held 5 bases outside the gene matches. Sequencing input: peripheral blood. This clonotype originated in a human donor in a cohort sampled during active COVID-19. The rearrangement links TRBV5-1 to TRBJ2-7; 8 nucleotides line up with TRBD1. The CDR3 DNA reads TGCGCCAGCAGCCAAGGACAGGGAGACGAGCAGTACTTC. Amino acids: CASSQGQGDEQYF.